This T cell receptor (beta chain) comes out of a study of CD8+ T cells in alopecia areata. RNA, once extracted, was reverse transcribed into cDNA for use as the sequencing template. This table comes from immunoSEQ multiplex PCR, and its TCRdb copy is limited to in-frame clones, with some not included. The profile shows about 110,000 clones, 45% to 60% of them singletons. V was clipped by 6 bases and J by 8 bases, with 17 bases between them. The germline V gene encodes CDR1 MNHEY and CDR2 SMNVEV (reference sequence). The CDR3 loop spans 14 amino acids. Patients with alopecia areata provided lesional scalp punch biopsies as well as peripheral blood.

The chain recombines TRBV27 with TRBJ2-1, with D tentatively TRBD2 (6 bases). The receptor was derived from a human donor with alopecia areata. The sequenced sample was NKG2D-low CD8+ T cells sorted from blood. As DNA, the CDR3 is TGTGCCAGCAGACTAGCCGACGCTTCCTATGAGCAGTTCTTC. Translated, it gives CASRLADASYEQFF.